This T cell receptor (beta chain) was sequenced for a study of T cells in Graves' hyperthyroidism and ophthalmopathy (dated by TCRdb to about 2019). Broadly, across the study: Peripheral blood samples were taken at the time of initial diagnosis, prior to any treatment. A discovery cohort of approximately 97 patients, 43 with Graves' ophthalmopathy and about 60 with stable Graves' hyperthyroidism, was used to find distinguishing TCR V-J signatures. Prospective prediction of ophthalmopathy was tested in an independent validation cohort consisting of under 20 hyperthyroidism patients and 15 or so patients who later progressed to ophthalmopathy. The 100 or so discovery patients were randomly split 7:3 into training and test sets. Thyroid tissue and blood T-cell repertoires from more than 5 Graves' hyperthyroidism patients were also compared in the study. After blood sampling, hyperthyroidism patients were treated with methimazole at a starting dose of 30 mg daily, and ophthalmopathy patients were treated with high-dose intravenous methylprednisolone. TCR Vbeta CDR3 sequencing of approximately 140 peripheral blood samples (under 45 ophthalmopathy, about 75 hyperthyroidism and roughly 17 progressor patients) is reported in the paper. Points the paper makes about the study in general: Ophthalmopathy was separated from stable hyperthyroidism by a 13 V-J signature model, with over 85% sensitivity and approximately 81% specificity obtained in cross-validation and 80%/75% obtained in testing. Blood samples also contained most of the expanded thyroid clonotypes (frequency above 0.001), which suggests that blood repertoires may reflect thyroid immune responses. Sample size was not statistically predetermined, and blinding of investigators to group allocation was not performed. In validation, the model predicted progression to ophthalmopathy with approximately 69% sensitivity and about 73% specificity, a median of approximately 6.7 months before onset.

In its sample, this clonotype was seen many times. Its antigen is still unknown. The record has no base qualities; no much larger clone is one base away. A patient counted as having stable Graves' hyperthyroidism if no progression to ophthalmopathy occurred over 18 months of follow-up. The hyperthyroidism patients were between 18 and 65 years old and newly diagnosed, with a disease duration of less than 2 months. Any patient with an uncontrolled infection, another autoimmune disease, pregnancy or lactation was excluded. Diagnoses were based on clinical symptoms, serum thyroxine and TRAb, thyroid ultrasound and orbital computed tomography. Ficoll-Paque density gradient centrifugation was used to isolate PBMCs from approximately 10 ml of fresh peripheral blood. Total RNA was extracted using Trizol reagent, and RNA quality was assessed on an Agilent 2100 Bioanalyzer. V is trimmed back by 6 bases and J by 2 bases, and the junction contains 5 bases that no gene match accounts for. The CDR3 holds 15 amino acids from the cysteine to the phenylalanine. The kept DNA is CDR3 alone, 45 bases in frame from the first base.

The TCR beta CDR3 regions were amplified from the RNA transcripts. The TCR CDR3 was subjected to a first round of RT-PCR using the HTBI primer set and the Qiagen OneStep RT-PCR kit. Libraries were constructed in a second round of multiplex PCR, after which size selection and purification were carried out. Paired-end sequencing of the libraries was performed with 100 bp reads on an Illumina HiSeq2000. Turning to the authors' computational methods: SOAPnuke was used to process the raw data, removing reads that contained adapters or uncalled bases, had a mean Phred below 15, or lacked an exact match to the constant primer or identifier. High-quality paired reads were merged with COPE v1.2.5, and unique nucleotide sequences were defined as clonotypes. MiTCR v1.1 was used to align clonotypes to the IMGT TRBV, TRBD and TRBJ reference segments. Only V-J combinations with frequency above 0.0001, covering 99.2% of repertoires, were analysed. The TCS score was defined as the ratio of F50 (clonal expansion) to E x V (chaos), calculated using BLOSUM62-based TCRdist between CDR3 peptides within each V-J. Welch's t-statistics and random forest reduced approximately 520 V-J features to fewer than 15, which were used in a naive Bayes classifier (R e1071). TCRdb itself trimmed the public reads at Q25 with fastp, ran MiXCR and retained productive beta chains. Every entry covers one CDR3 protein and lists the most common genes and DNA from its rows. For this entry, the V and J calls and clone size follow TCRdb and not the study's own pipeline. The table for this sample lists approximately 710,000 distinct CDR3 sequences; around a sixth of them were counted only once. The ten top clones hold around a sixth of the sample.

The chain is made from TRBV12-3 or TRBV12-4 and TRBJ2-1; 9 bases in between match TRBD2. This receptor was taken from a man aged 50-59 years with Graves' hyperthyroidism. Material for sequencing was blood. The CDR3 reads CASSAGGPTYNEQFF. The nucleotide sequence is TGTGCCAGCAGCGCGGGAGGGCCAACCTACAATGAGCAGTTCTTC.